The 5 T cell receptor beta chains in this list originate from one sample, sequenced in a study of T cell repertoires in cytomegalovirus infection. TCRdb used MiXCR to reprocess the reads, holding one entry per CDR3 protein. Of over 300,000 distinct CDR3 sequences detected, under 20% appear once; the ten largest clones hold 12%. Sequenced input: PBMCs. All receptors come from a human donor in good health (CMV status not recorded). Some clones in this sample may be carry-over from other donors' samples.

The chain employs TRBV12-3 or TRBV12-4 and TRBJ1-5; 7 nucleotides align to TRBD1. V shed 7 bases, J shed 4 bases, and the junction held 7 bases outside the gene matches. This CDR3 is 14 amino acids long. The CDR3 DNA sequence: TGTGCCAGCATCCTGACAGGGTCGAATCAGCCCCAGCATTTT. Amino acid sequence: CASILTGSNQPQHF.

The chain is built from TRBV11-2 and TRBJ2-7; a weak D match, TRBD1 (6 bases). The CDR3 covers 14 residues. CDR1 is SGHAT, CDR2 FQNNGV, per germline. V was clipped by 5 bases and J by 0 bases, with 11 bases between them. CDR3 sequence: CASSITGSSYEQYF. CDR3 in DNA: TGTGCCAGCAGCATAACAGGGAGCTCCTACGAGCAGTACTTC.

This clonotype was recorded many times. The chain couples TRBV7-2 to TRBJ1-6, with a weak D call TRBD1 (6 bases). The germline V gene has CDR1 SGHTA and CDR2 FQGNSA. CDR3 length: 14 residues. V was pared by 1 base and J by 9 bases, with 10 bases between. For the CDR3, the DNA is TGTGCCAGCAGCTTAGAAGTCAGGGGTTCACCCCTCCACTTT. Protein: CASSLEVRGSPLHF. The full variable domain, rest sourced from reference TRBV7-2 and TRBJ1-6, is GAGVSQSPSNKVTEKGKDVELRCDPISGHTALYWYRQSLGQGLEFLIYFQGNSAPDKSGLPSDRFSAERTGGSVSTLTIQRTQQEDSAVYLCASSLEVRGSPLHFGNGTRLTVT.

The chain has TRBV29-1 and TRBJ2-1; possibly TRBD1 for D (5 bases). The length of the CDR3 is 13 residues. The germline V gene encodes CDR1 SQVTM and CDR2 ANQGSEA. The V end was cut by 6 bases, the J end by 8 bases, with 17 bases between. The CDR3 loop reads CSVNGLGVDEQFF. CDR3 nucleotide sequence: TGCAGCGTGAACGGGCTAGGGGTGGATGAGCAGTTCTTC.

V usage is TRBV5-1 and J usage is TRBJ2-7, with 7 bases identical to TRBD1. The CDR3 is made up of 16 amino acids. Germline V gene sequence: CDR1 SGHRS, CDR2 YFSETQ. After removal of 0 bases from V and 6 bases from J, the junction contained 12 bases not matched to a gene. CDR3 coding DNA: TGCGCCAGCAGCTTGGGTCTGGGACAGACAGCGGCCGAGCAGTACTTC. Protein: CASSLGLGQTAAEQYF.